These T cell receptor beta chains were read from a single sample in a study of metastatic and nonmetastatic thyroid tumors. TCRdb re-clonotyped the PCR reads via MiXCR. The table lists about 21,000 clones, over 25% of them singletons, with more than 15% in the top ten. Sequenced material: blood. These receptor sequences come from a female donor with papillary thyroid cancer or a benign thyroid nodule (not recorded which). Some clones in this sample may be carry-over from other donors' samples. CDR3s include the opening cysteine and the closing phenylalanine or tryptophan. The D gene is left open where the match is weak. Expanded clones are given a class, and other clones once, few, many or no size at all.

clone_size d_call j_call v_call cdr3_nt cdr3_aa
. TRBD2 TRBJ2-1 TRBV27 TGTGCCAGCACCCCGGGACTAGCGGACCAGAGGAACAATGAGCAGTTCTTC CASTPGLADQRNNEQFF
. . TRBJ2-6 TRBV6-1 TGTGGCAGCAGTGAAAGGTCCTATCGGGCCCACGTCCTGACTTTC CGSSERSYRAHVLTF
. . TRBJ2-7 TRBV5-6 TGTGCCAGCAGCTTGTATAACAGCTACGAGCAGTACTTC CASSLYNSYEQYF
few . TRBJ2-7 TRBV7-8 TGTGCCAGCAGCTTAGCGGGAAGCTACGAGCAGTACTTC CASSLAGSYEQYF
. TRBD1 TRBJ2-7 TRBV20-1 TGCAGTGCTAGACTGGACCCGGGACAGGGTATCTACGAGCAGTACTTC CSARLDPGQGIYEQYF
many TRBD2 TRBJ2-7 TRBV5-4 TGTGCCAGCAGAGTAGCGGGAGCGACCTACGAGCAGTACTTC CASRVAGATYEQYF
. . TRBJ1-2 TRBV7-9 TGTGCCAGCAGCTTAACTGGTCAGGGTGGCGGCTACACCTTC CASSLTGQGGGYTF
medium-sized . TRBJ1-4 TRBV24-1 TGTGCCACCAGTGATTCCCAGGGAGGCCTTAATGAAAAACTGTTTTTT CATSDSQGGLNEKLFF
. TRBD2 TRBJ2-7 TRBV7-9 TGTGCCAGCAGCGCGGGACTAGCGGGAGTATACGAGCAGTACTTC CASSAGLAGVYEQYF
. . TRBJ1-6 TRBV19 TGTGCCAGTAGTATAGGGTCAGGAAATCGGAAAGATTCACCCCTCCACTTT CASSIGSGNRKDSPLHF
few . TRBJ2-2 TRBV4-1 TGCGCCAGCAGCCAAGGGACAGCGTCGAACACCGGGGAGCTGTTTTTT CASSQGTASNTGELFF
many TRBD2 TRBJ2-3 TRBV6-2/TRBV6-3 TGTGCCAGCACCTCCGGGACTAGCGGCACAGATACGCAGTATTTT CASTSGTSGTDTQYF
few TRBD1 TRBJ2-7 TRBV6-1 TGTGCCAGCAGTGAGTTATTTTCCGGGACAGGTACCTACGAGCAGTACTTC CASSELFSGTGTYEQYF
. . TRBJ2-1 TRBV28 TGTGCCAGCAGTTTATCTCTTGGGGATGAGCAGTTGTTC CASSLSLGDEQLF
. . TRBJ2-7 TRBV6-1 TGTGCCAGCAGCCCATATCGTGACGAGCAGTACTTC CASSPYRDEQYF
. TRBD1 TRBJ1-5 TRBV19 TGTGCCAGTAGTATACTGTCGGCCAGGGGGTTTGATCAGCCCCAGCATTTT CASSILSARGFDQPQHF
few . TRBJ1-2 TRBV19 TGTGCCAGTAGTATAGATCTGGGCAGAATTACCGCGGATGGCTACACCTTC CASSIDLGRITADGYTF
many . TRBJ2-2 TRBV20-1 TGCAGTGCTATCCCTCTAGGGGGCGGGAGGAACACCGGGGAGCTGTTTTTT CSAIPLGGGRNTGELFF
many . TRBJ1-1 TRBV5-5 TGTGCCAGCAGCTTGGATGCCGGTTTGAACACTGAAGCTTTCTTT CASSLDAGLNTEAFF
few . TRBJ1-2 TRBV30 TGTGCCTTTACCAGGGCAGGGAGCCTACCGTCTTATGGCTACACCTTC CAFTRAGSLPSYGYTF
. TRBD2 TRBJ2-5 TRBV4-1 TGCGCCAGCAGCCGCGGGGGGACCCAAGAGACCCAGTACTTC CASSRGGTQETQYF
many . TRBJ1-6 TRBV27 TGTGCCAGCAGTTTAGGACAGCGGAGCTCCTATAATTCACCCCTCCACTTT CASSLGQRSSYNSPLHF
many . TRBJ1-3 TRBV3-1 TGTGCCAGCAGCCCGGGAGGGGAAGGAAACACCATATATTTT CASSPGGEGNTIYF
many . TRBJ2-1 TRBV6-2/TRBV6-3 TGTGCCAGCACCGGGAGCTACAATGAGCAGTTCTTC CASTGSYNEQFF
medium-sized . TRBJ1-4 TRBV7-8 TGTGCCAGCAGCTTATCGGGGCCGCCAACTAATGAAAAACTGTTTTTT CASSLSGPPTNEKLFF
many . TRBJ1-3 TRBV9 TGTGCCAGCAGCAAGGGTGGAAACACCATATATTTT CASSKGGNTIYF
many TRBD2 TRBJ2-7 TRBV30 TGTGCCTGTCTAACTAGCGGCCCCTCCTACGAGCAGTACTTC CACLTSGPSYEQYF
many TRBD1 TRBJ1-3 TRBV5-8 TGTGCCAGCAGCTCCCGGACAGGGAATTTAATCGGAAACACCATATATTTT CASSSRTGNLIGNTIYF
. . TRBJ1-1 TRBV19 TGTGCCAGTCGGGGACAAATGAACACTGAAGCTTTCTTT CASRGQMNTEAFF
medium-sized TRBD1 TRBJ2-6 TRBV19 TGTGCCAGTAGTACGACAGGGGGCAAGGCTGGGGCCAACGTCCTGACTTTC CASSTTGGKAGANVLTF
few TRBD1 TRBJ1-6 TRBV27 TGTGCCAGCAGCGGGACAGGGCTTAATTCACCCCTCCACTTT CASSGTGLNSPLHF
medium-sized TRBD1 TRBJ1-3 TRBV9 TGTGCCAGCAGCGTAGGAGACAGGGCCAGAAACACCATATATTTT CASSVGDRARNTIYF
. . TRBJ1-5 TRBV4-1 TGCGCCAGCAGCCAAGATGGTGGGAGCAATCAGCCCCAGCATTTT CASSQDGGSNQPQHF
. . TRBJ1-2 TRBV14 TGTGCCAGCAGCCATCAAAACGAGGACTATGGCTACACCTTC CASSHQNEDYGYTF
. TRBD2 TRBJ2-1 TRBV12-3/TRBV12-4 TGTGCCAGCACCCTTGGGGGGGATGAGCAGTTCTTC CASTLGGDEQFF
. TRBD2 TRBJ2-1 TRBV4-2 TGTGCCAGCAGCCTTACTAGCGGGGGGGCGGCTGAGCAGTTCTTC CASSLTSGGAAEQFF
. . TRBJ2-1 TRBV24-1 TGTGCCACCAGTAGGTGTTCTGAGCAGTTCTTC CATSRCSEQFF
many . TRBJ2-1 TRBV3-1 TGTGCCAGCAGCCAAGAATGGACAAACAATGAGCAGTTCTTC CASSQEWTNNEQFF
. . TRBJ1-2 TRBV7-3 TGTGCCAGCAGCTTAACGGACAGCGTCTATGGCTACACCTTC CASSLTDSVYGYTF
. . TRBJ2-7 TRBV12-3/TRBV12-4 TGTGCCAGCAGTTTTGGGGCCGAGCAGTACTTC CASSFGAEQYF
many . TRBJ1-1 TRBV6-1 TGTGCCAGCAATGACAGGAACACTGAAGCTTTCTTT CASNDRNTEAFF
. . TRBJ1-2 TRBV19 TGTGCCAGTAGTGCCGGGGACCGTGAAAGTCTACGCTATGGCTACACCTTC CASSAGDRESLRYGYTF
. . TRBJ2-5 TRBV18 TGTGCCATCTCACCGGAGACCCAGTACTTC CAISPETQYF
many TRBD1 TRBJ1-1 TRBV11-2 TGTGCCAGCAGCTTAGGTTCGACAGGGAGCACTGAAGCTTTCTTT CASSLGSTGSTEAFF
. . TRBJ2-7 TRBV2 TGTGCCAGCAGTGCCGGAGGGCCGCGCTACGAGCAGTACTTC CASSAGGPRYEQYF
few . TRBJ2-1 TRBV6-1 TGTGCCAGCCACCCCGGACAGATCAATGAGCAGTTCTTC CASHPGQINEQFF
many TRBD1 TRBJ1-2 TRBV5-6 TGTGCCAGCAGATGGACAGGGACTTTTGGCTACACCTTC CASRWTGTFGYTF
. TRBD2 TRBJ2-7 TRBV7-2 TGTGCCAGCAGCTCTAGAGCGGGAGGGCGGTACGAGCAGTACTTC CASSSRAGGRYEQYF
medium-sized TRBD1 TRBJ1-5 TRBV6-2/TRBV6-3 TGTGCCAGCAGTTCTGGGACAGGGGAACGACAGCCCCAGCATTTT CASSSGTGERQPQHF
many TRBD1 TRBJ1-2 TRBV13 TGTGCCAGCAGCTTACAACGTCTCGCGGGACAGGGGTATCGGTACTATGGCTACACCTTC CASSLQRLAGQGYRYYGYTF
medium-sized TRBD1 TRBJ2-7 TRBV5-1 TGCGCCAGCAGCTTGGGTACAGGGGGCTCCTACGAGCAGTACTTC CASSLGTGGSYEQYF